The sample holds a few counts of the clone carrying this T cell receptor beta chain. Trimming shortened V by 5 bases and J by 2 bases, and 10 bases separated the two germline ends. The CDR3 length is 14 residues. The germline V gene has CDR1 MDHEN and CDR2 SYDVKM. This sample is drawn from a study of T cell responses to AZD1222 COVID-19 vaccine. Assay used: immunoSEQ multiplex PCR; TCRdb lists only in-frame clones, some missing. The data hold about 150,000 clones, with 88% observed a single time. The TCR was taken from an adult who had recovered from COVID-19. Sample: peripheral blood, taken after recovery from COVID-19. The chain links TRBV28 to TRBJ1-5; no clear D gene. CDR3 in amino acids: CASSPVWGNQPQHF. CDR3 nucleotide sequence: TGTGCCAGCAGTCCCGTTTGGGGCAATCAGCCCCAGCATTTT.